The present entry profiles one T cell receptor (beta chain) with its context. Its matching antigen is unknown. The table came from immunoSEQ multiplex PCR; TCRdb's copy has only in-frame clones and leaves some out. This sample has tens of thousands of clones, with around 90% found just once. The sample originates from a study of cytomegalovirus exposure and HLA in healthy donors. Study findings and constraints: Overall, roughly 160 TCR beta chains were annotated as cytomegalovirus-associated.

Looked up from germline, CDR1 is MNHEY and CDR2 is SMNVEV (reference sequence). V was shortened by 7 bases and J by 7 bases, with 25 bases between the two germline ends. This CDR3 has 16 amino acids. Specimen: PBMCs. This sequence was found in a woman aged 18-30 years in good health and CMV-seropositive. The chain links TRBV27 to TRBJ1-2; maybe TRBD1 (5 bases). CDR3 nucleotide sequence: TGTGCCAGCACCGCTTTGGGGGGTTCCTTAGGGAGTGGCTACACCTTC. Amino acid sequence: CASTALGGSLGSGYTF.